This T cell receptor (beta chain) emerged from a study of vaccination effects on CD4 cells after COVID-19 (dated by TCRdb to between 2021 and 2023). Study-wide context: Participants received two doses of either the BNT162b2 or the mRNA-1273 mRNA SARS-CoV-2 vaccine. In both COVID-19 convalescent patients and infection-naive vaccine recipients, the study compared SARS-CoV-2 spike-specific CD4+ TCR repertoires from before mRNA vaccination with those from after it. In the study, cultures from other donors were sequenced using the Oncomine TCR Beta short-read assay on an Illumina iSeq 100. The full study included fewer than eleven COVID-19 convalescent patients and a handful of SARS-CoV-2-naive healthy vaccine recipients. Here is what the overall study found, with its caveats: Among healthy vaccine recipients, nearly all vaccine-induced clones were SARS-CoV-2 mono-reactive, and just 1 of 255 was cross-reactive with common cold coronaviruses. At late post-vaccination timepoints, both infection-induced and vaccine-induced clones showed marked clonal contraction, consistent with waning T cell responses. The study was limited by a small number of convalescent patients, and early post-infection timepoints were lacking.

About this clone: It lacks a known antigen. Base qualities were left out, and no much larger clone turns up one base away.

The ViraFEST assay stimulated PBMC with viral peptide pools and then used TCR sequencing to identify antigen-specific CD4+ T cell clonotypes by expansion. After about 9 days of culture, CD4+ T cells were isolated with the EasySep CD4+ T cell isolation kit. None of the healthy vaccine recipients had a prior SARS-CoV-2 infection, which was confirmed by nucleocapsid antibody tests that came back negative both before and after vaccination. Over 1.5 million PBMC per well were cultured with approximately 10 ug/ml peptides in IMDM containing approximately 4.6% human AB serum, approximately 10 IU/ml IL-2 and gentamicin. On days 3 and 7, half of the culture medium was replaced with fresh IL-2-containing medium. Unless noted otherwise, every peptide stimulation condition was grown in triplicate wells. Using Ficoll-Paque Plus gradient centrifugation, PBMC were separated from whole blood and then either used fresh or cryopreserved at -140C. The overlapping peptide pools covered the spike proteins of SARS-CoV-2 as well as those of the common cold coronaviruses HCoV-NL63, HCoV-OC43 and HCoV-229E. Genomic DNA was extracted from cultured CD4+ T cells with the QIAamp micro DNA kit.

V trim: 4 bases; J trim: 9 bases; unmatched bases: 9. The CDR3 sequence holds 14 residues, the cysteine and phenylalanine included. CDR3 DNA is the only sequence kept; it has 42 bases, read in frame from the first base. CDR1 is given as KGHDR and CDR2 as SFDVKD, both from the germline V gene. The method behind the library was the immunoSEQ multiplex PCR assay. DNA from the cultured, isolated CD4+ T cells was subjected to TCR beta CDR3 sequencing. From the authors' description of their analysis: Non-productive TCR sequences were removed and reads were trimmed to the CDR3 region, keeping CDR3s of at least 7 amino acids. The MANAFEST web app was used to pick out antigen-specific clonotypes by comparing their expansion in peptide wells with that in reference cultures. For clones to be considered positive, expansion at FDR<0.05 versus reference and all other wells, an odds ratio above 5, and a frequency above 0.1% in two replicate wells were required. Cross-reactive clonotypes were defined as significantly expanded in SARS-CoV-2 spike wells and in at least one common cold coronavirus spike condition. Using the stringdist R package, CDR3 similarity was measured by Levenshtein distance, and unrooted trees were constructed with ape in R 3.6.1. This is the immuneACCESS table as TCRdb keeps it, with only in-frame sequences that have V and J called. A part of the clones is gone; compared with another copy, unresolved V genes explain less than half, and the rest is unexplained. V and J calls plus clone size are reproduced from that table; the DNA served to infer D and trimming. Present in this sample are around 83,000 clones, 74% of which were seen just once. In total, the top ten clones hold around 1.5% of the sample.

This receptor was obtained from a human donor who received a COVID-19 vaccine. The sequenced sample was CD4+ T cells from PBMCs cultured with HCoV-229E spike peptides, obtained before COVID-19 vaccination. Per the publication, the cell subset or site label means: HCoV-229E spike overlapping peptide pool stimulation. The chain is encoded by TRBV24-1 joined to TRBJ1-2, with TRBD1 identical over 8 junction bases. The encoded CDR3 is CATSDAGQGISYTF. The sequenced DNA is TGTGCCACCAGTGACGCCGGACAGGGTATTAGCTACACCTTC.